This is a list of T cell receptor beta chains from one sample in a study of blood T cell repertoires in COVID-19. Clones were sequenced by immunoSEQ multiplex PCR, and TCRdb holds only the in-frame ones, with some missing. The data contain approximately 400,000 clones, about 90% of them singletons. Source material: peripheral blood. The receptor source for this set is a man aged 35-49 years with acute or convalescent COVID-19. Each CDR3 is given with its conserved first and last residue. The size field is filled for only some rows; it gives once, few, many or a size class.

clone size,V gene,CDR3 protein
.,TRBV9,CASSTMNTEAFF
few,TRBV19,CASSRGDIHEKLFF
.,TRBV7-6,CASSRQVADTQYF
.,TRBV7-9,CASSFSATSGNTIYF
.,TRBV3-1/TRBV3-2,CASSPSSGTGESSGELFF
.,TRBV19,CASSIIGAGGQSEQYF
.,TRBV27,CASSAYSYNEQFF
few,TRBV1,CTSSRRGTSRFDYNEQFF
.,TRBV5-4,CASSLASGSYEQYF
.,TRBV4-1,CASSQDPGGEKLFF
.,TRBV6-5,CASSQQVYNEQFF
many,TRBV7-3,CASSIKARGTNTGELFF
.,TRBV6-5,CASSPRLTSGTQYF
.,TRBV11-3,CASSLGQASDEQYF
.,TRBV30,CAWSGPAVRDQPQHF
.,TRBV19,CASSTSKGGSNQPQHF
.,TRBV11-2,CASSLGPGSRETQYF
.,TRBV28,CASSFSWLKSHPRGANVLTF
.,TRBV9,CASSGVAPHEQFF
.,TRBV11-2,CASSLDGFDGYTF
few,TRBV9,CASSVASGAYNNEQFF
.,TRBV6-4,CASSEGTGGAGTDTQYF
.,TRBV7-8,CASSLGDRGIYGYTF
.,TRBV27,CASSSRTGGGSEQYF
.,TRBV9,CASSVATYTRASITNEQFF
.,TRBV9,CASSVDRVNEQFF
.,TRBV30,CAWSVGRENEQFF
.,TRBV28,CASSLGGTRSYEQYF
.,TRBV7-9,CASSLDLMRGVGETQYF
.,TRBV20-1,CSAPWAGYTF
.,TRBV19,CASSHKKTGGGTDTQYF
.,TRBV9,CASSRQGAGGNTIYF
once,TRBV5-4,CASSLGLDLRYGYTF
.,TRBV19,CATRPGPRGRDTQYF
.,TRBV29-1,CSVRQARYGYTF
.,TRBV11-2,CARTGRFLYGYTF
.,TRBV19,CASMSGGAFHEQFF
few,TRBV11-2,CASSWRSGNTIYF
.,TRBV6-1,CASSEEAGGYNEQFF
.,TRBV19,CASSIRGSTEAFF
.,TRBV14,CASSLGLGNTIYF